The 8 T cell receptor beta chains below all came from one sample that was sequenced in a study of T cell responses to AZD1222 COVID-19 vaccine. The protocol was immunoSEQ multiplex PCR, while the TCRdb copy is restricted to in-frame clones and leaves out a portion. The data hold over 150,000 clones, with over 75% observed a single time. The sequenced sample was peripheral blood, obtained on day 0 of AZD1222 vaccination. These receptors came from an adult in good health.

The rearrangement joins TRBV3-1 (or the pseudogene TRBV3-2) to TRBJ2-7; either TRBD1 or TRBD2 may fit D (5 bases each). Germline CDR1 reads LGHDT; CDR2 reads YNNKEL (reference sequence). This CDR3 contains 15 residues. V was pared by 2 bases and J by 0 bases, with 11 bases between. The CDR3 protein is CASSQYGGSSYEQYF. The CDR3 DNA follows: TGTGCCAGCAGCCAATATGGGGGAAGCTCCTACGAGCAGTACTTC.

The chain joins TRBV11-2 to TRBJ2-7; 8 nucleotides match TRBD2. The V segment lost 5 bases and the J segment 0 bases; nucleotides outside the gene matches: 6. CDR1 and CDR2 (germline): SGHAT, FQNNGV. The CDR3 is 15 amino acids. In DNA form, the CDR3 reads TGTGCCAGCAGCACGCGGGGGGCCCCCTCCTACGAGCAGTACTTC. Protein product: CASSTRGAPSYEQYF.

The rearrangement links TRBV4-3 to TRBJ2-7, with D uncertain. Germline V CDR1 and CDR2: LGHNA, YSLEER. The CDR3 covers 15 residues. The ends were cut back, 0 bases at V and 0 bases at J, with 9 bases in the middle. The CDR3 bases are TGCGCCAGCAGCCAAGAGGGCCGTTACTCCTACGAGCAGTACTTC. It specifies CASSQEGRYSYEQYF.

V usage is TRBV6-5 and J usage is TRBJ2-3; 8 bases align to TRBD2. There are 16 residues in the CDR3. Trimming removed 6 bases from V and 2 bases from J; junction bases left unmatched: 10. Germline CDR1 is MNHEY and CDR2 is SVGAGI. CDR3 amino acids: CASSYLRGGHTDTQYF. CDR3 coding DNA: TGTGCCAGCAGCTACCTCCGGGGGGGGCACACAGATACGCAGTATTTT.

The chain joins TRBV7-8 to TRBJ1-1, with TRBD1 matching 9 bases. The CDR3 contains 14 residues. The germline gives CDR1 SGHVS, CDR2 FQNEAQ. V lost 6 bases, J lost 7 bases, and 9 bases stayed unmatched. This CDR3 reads CASRGRGQGHEAFF. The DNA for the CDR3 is TGTGCCAGCAGGGGGCGGGGACAGGGACATGAAGCTTTCTTT.

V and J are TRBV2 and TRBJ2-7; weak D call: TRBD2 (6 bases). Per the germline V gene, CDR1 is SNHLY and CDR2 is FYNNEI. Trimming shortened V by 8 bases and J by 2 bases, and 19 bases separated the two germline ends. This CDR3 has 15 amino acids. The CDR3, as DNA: TGTGCCAGCGATTTAGGAGGGATTGTCACCTACGAGCAGTACTTC. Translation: CASDLGGIVTYEQYF.

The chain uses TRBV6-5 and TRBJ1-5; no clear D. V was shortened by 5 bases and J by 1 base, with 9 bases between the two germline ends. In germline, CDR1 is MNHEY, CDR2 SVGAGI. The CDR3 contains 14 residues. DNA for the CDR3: TGTGCCAGCAGTCACGGACGGAGCAATCAGCCCCAGCATTTT. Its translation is CASSHGRSNQPQHF.

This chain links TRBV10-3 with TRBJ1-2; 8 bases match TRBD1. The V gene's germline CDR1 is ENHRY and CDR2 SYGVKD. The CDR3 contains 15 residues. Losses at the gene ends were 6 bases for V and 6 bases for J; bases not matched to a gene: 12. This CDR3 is CAIRETGVGGDGYTF. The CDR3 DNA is TGTGCCATCAGGGAGACAGGGGTGGGCGGTGATGGCTACACCTTC.